This T cell receptor (beta chain) was profiled in a study of radiotherapy plus CTLA-4 blockade in lung cancer. Overall study: Disease control was achieved by about 29% of patients, and objective responses by 18%.

A remark on this clone: Its antigen is not known.

It was focal radiation plus CTLA-4 blockade with ipilimumab that patients with chemo-refractory metastatic non-small-cell lung cancer received. Data came from immunoSEQ multiplex PCR; TCRdb stores just in-frame clones and leaves some out. The sample lists around 80,000 clones, approximately 80% occurring once. Whole-study findings and limits: The study found tumor-derived TCR clones expanded in blood after radiotherapy plus ipilimumab.

This CDR3 is built from 13 residues. Per germline, CDR1 LNHDA and CDR2 SQIVND (reference sequence). The V end lost 3 bases, the J end lost 6 bases, and 9 bases lay between the germline ends. The chain combines TRBV19 with TRBJ1-3, with D perhaps TRBD1 (5 bases). The receptor was isolated from a human donor with non-small cell lung cancer who had stable disease on radiotherapy plus ipilimumab. Sequencing used peripheral blood, obtained from a patient treated with radiotherapy plus ipilimumab. The CDR3 protein is CASSIGGSNTIYF. The CDR3 DNA reads TGTGCCAGTAGTATCGGGGGTTCAAACACCATATATTTT.